This T cell receptor (beta chain) was obtained from a study of blood T cells in healthy people across ages. Points from the study as a whole: PBMCs left unsorted prevented a conclusive naive versus antigen-experienced comparison. More naive CD4+ cells and higher diversity were found in long-lived than in aged donors.

To note about this clonotype: Its antigen remains unidentified.

A sample-barcoded 5' primer and a J-beta primer mix were used in a second PCR of about 7 to 12 cycles. TCRdb redid the calling of the 5' RACE reads with MiXCR, one entry per CDR3 protein. The data hold approximately 900,000 distinct CDR3 sequences, with roughly 29% observed a single time. CDR3 length equals 13 residues. V lost 10 bases to trimming and J lost 4 bases; unmatched junction nucleotides: 5. Germline CDR1 reads MNHEY; CDR2 reads SMNVEV (reference sequence). These same data were also listed under a study on T cells of mothers and their children. From that paper: The donors comprised roughly 6 children and their three healthy Caucasian mothers.

The origin of this receptor is a middle-aged woman in good health. The chain combines TRBV27 with TRBJ1-5; TRBD1 matches 9 bases. Sample: blood. CDR3: CATADRGNQPQHF. For the CDR3, the DNA is TGTGCCACCGCGGACAGGGGTAATCAGCCCCAGCATTTT.